This T cell receptor (beta chain) was identified during a study of CD8 T cells in Susac syndrome. From germline, CDR1 is DFQATT and CDR2 SNEGSKA (reference sequence). The CDR3 runs to 14 residues. V lost 3 bases and J lost 1, with 12 bases in between. Random hexamers were used to reverse transcribe the RNA input (about 0.45 to 1 ug). TCRdb used MiXCR to reprocess the immunoSEQ multiplex PCR reads, holding one entry per CDR3 protein. Of over 200,000 distinct CDR3 sequences in the sample, 95% were seen once. This receptor was obtained from a human donor with multiple sclerosis. V gene TRBV20-1 combines with J gene TRBJ1-1; possible D gene TRBD1, 6 bases. The sample taken for sequencing was CD4+ T cells from PBMCs. The CDR3 is CSASGGGPNTEAFF. The CDR3 DNA follows: TGCAGTGCTAGCGGGGGGGGCCCGAACACTGAAGCTTTCTTT.